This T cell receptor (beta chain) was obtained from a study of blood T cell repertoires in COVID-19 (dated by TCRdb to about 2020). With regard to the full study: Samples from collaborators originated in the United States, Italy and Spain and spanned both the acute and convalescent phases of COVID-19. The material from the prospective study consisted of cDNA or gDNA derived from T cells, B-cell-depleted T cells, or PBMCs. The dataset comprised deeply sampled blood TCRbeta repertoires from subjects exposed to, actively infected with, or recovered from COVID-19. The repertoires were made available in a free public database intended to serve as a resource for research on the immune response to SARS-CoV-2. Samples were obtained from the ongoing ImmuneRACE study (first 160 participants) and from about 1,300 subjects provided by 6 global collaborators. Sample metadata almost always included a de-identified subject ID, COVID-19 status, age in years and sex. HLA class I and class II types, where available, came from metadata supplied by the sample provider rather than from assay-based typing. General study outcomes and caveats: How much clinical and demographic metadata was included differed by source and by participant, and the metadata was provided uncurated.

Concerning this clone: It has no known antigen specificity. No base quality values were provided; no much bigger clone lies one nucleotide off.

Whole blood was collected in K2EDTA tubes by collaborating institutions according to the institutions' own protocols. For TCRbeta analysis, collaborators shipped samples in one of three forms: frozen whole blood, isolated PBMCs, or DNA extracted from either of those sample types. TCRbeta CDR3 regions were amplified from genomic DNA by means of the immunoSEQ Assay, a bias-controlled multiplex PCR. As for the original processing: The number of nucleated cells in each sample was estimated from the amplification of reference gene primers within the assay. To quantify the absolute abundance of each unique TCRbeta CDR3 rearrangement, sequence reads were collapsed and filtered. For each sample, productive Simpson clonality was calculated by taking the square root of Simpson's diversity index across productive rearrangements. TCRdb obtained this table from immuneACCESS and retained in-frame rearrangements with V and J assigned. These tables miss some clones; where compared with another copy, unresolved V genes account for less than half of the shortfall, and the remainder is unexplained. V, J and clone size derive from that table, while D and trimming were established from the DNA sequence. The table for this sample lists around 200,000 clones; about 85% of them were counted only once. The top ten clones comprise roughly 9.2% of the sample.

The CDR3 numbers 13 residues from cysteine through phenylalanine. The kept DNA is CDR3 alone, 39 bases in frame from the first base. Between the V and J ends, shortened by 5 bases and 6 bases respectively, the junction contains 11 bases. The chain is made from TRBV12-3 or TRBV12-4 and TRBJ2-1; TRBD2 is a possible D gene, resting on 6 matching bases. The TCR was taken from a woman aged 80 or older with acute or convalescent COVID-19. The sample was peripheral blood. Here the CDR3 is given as CASSIFGGNEQFF. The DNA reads TGTGCCAGCAGTATCTTCGGGGGCAATGAGCAGTTCTTC.